Below, 25 T cell receptor beta chains from the same sample are listed, as sequenced in a study of T cell responses to AZD1222 COVID-19 vaccine. Repertoires were generated with immunoSEQ multiplex PCR, while TCRdb's copy carries only in-frame clones and drops some. The data show about 120,000 clones, 80% to 90% seen once. Sequencing used peripheral blood, obtained 28 days after the second AZD1222 dose. All receptors derive from an adult who received the AZD1222 COVID-19 vaccine.

CDR3 in DNA: TGTGCCTGGAGTGTAACGGATGGCTACACCTTC. Its translation: CAWSVTDGYTF. The rearrangement links TRBV30 to TRBJ1-2; no firm D call. With 0 bases removed from V and 6 bases from J, the gap between germline ends came to 5 bases. The CDR3 totals 11 residues. The germline V gene has CDR1 GTSNPN and CDR2 SVGIG (reference sequence).

The chain has TRBV7-2 and TRBJ2-7; 9 nucleotides align to TRBD1. CDR1 and CDR2 from the germline V gene are SGHTA and FQGNSA. Unmatched junction bases numbered 5, after V lost 1 base and J lost 7 bases. The CDR3 spans 14 residues. DNA of the CDR3: TGTGCCAGCAGCTTAGGGACAGGGGCGGGGGAGCAGTACTTC. Translation: CASSLGTGAGEQYF.

The CDR3 DNA reads TGCGCCAGCAGCCCCGGACAGGGAGGATTCTACGAGCAGTACTTC. Translation gives CASSPGQGGFYEQYF. The rearrangement uses TRBV4-3 and TRBJ2-7; 8 nucleotides agree with TRBD1. This CDR3 region has 15 residues. Germline values: CDR1 LGHNA, CDR2 YSLEER. After removal of 4 bases from V and 3 bases from J, the junction contained 8 bases not matched to a gene.

This sequence joins TRBV5-4 and TRBJ2-7; weak D call: TRBD2 (7 bases). The CDR3 loop spans 14 amino acids. CDR1 is SGHNT, CDR2 YYREEE, per germline (reference sequence). V lost 2 bases and J lost 2, with 11 bases in between. The CDR3 spells CASSFGGPPYEQYF. The CDR3 nucleotides are TGTGCCAGCAGCTTCGGGGGGCCCCCCTACGAGCAGTACTTC.

This clone was recorded a few times. The chain has TRBV28 and TRBJ1-5; perhaps TRBD1 as D (6 bases). This CDR3 region has 15 residues. V shed 6 bases and J shed 3 bases, with 15 bases lying between them. Germline CDR1 and CDR2: MDHEN and SYDVKM. The CDR3 bases are TGTGCCAGCAGCTACTACAGGGCGGACAATCAGCCCCAGCATTTT. This sequence encodes CASSYYRADNQPQHF.

The J gene is TRBJ2-5, the V gene TRBV7-2, with 12 bases that match TRBD1. This CDR3 contains 17 residues. Germline CDR1 SGHTA, CDR2 FQGNSA. J was trimmed by 1 base and V by 5 bases; bases with no gene match: 8. The CDR3 spells CASSRDRDRGPQETQYF. The CDR3 nucleotides are TGTGCCAGCAGCCGGGACCGGGACAGGGGGCCCCAAGAGACCCAGTACTTC.

The chain uses TRBV18 and TRBJ1-1; D not certain. Germline CDR1 KGHSH, CDR2 LQKENI. The CDR3 loop spans 13 amino acids. The germline V and J ends were trimmed by 5 bases and 1 base, with 8 bases remaining between them. The CDR3 sequence: CASSSRRNTEAFF. CDR3 DNA: TGTGCCAGCTCATCCCGGAGGAACACTGAAGCTTTCTTT. Full variable domain (missing parts from reference TRBV18 and TRBJ1-1): NAGVMQNPRHLVRRRGQEARLRCSPMKGHSHVYWYRQLPEEGLKFMVYLQKENIIDESGMPKERFSAEFPKEGPSILRIQQVVRGDSAAYFCASSSRRNTEAFFGQGTRLTVV.

CDR3 in amino acids: CASTGASGTDTQYF. The CDR3 nucleotides read TGTGCCAGTACGGGCGCTAGCGGCACAGATACGCAGTATTTT. The V and J genes are TRBV19 and TRBJ2-3, with D perhaps TRBD2 (6 bases). Between the trimmed V and J ends, which lost 7 bases and 1 base, there was a span of 12 bases. The CDR3 is made up of 14 amino acids. Germline assignment: CDR1 LNHDA and CDR2 SQIVND (reference sequence). The full variable domain, its missing parts supplied by reference TRBV19 and TRBJ2-3, is DGGITQSPKYLFRKEGQNVTLSCEQNLNHDAMYWYRQDPGQGLRLIYYSQIVNDFQKGDIAEGYSVSREKKESFPLTVTSAQKNPTAFYLCASTGASGTDTQYFGPGTRLTVL.

The rearrangement links TRBV7-9 to TRBJ1-1; unclear D gene. V was pared by 3 bases and J by 1 base, with 3 bases between. The CDR3 is 12 residues long. CDR1 SEHNR and CDR2 FQNEAQ come from the germline V gene (reference sequence). The CDR3 is CASSFANTEAFF. The CDR3 nucleotides are TGTGCCAGCAGCTTCGCGAACACTGAAGCTTTCTTT.

J is TRBJ1-1 and V is TRBV20-1; D is unresolved. This CDR3 comprises 11 residues. Germline CDR1 and CDR2: DFQATT and SNEGSKA (reference sequence). V was shortened by 3 bases and J by 8 bases, with 10 bases between the two germline ends. The CDR3 DNA follows: TGCAGTGCTAGTAAGCTGAGGGAAGCTTTCTTT. It translates to CSASKLREAFF.

The chain carries TRBV19 and TRBJ2-5; D uncertain. There are 11 residues in the CDR3. Between the trimmed V and J ends, which lost 7 bases and 5 bases, there was a span of 8 bases. In germline, CDR1 is LNHDA, CDR2 SQIVND (reference sequence). The CDR3 loop is CASNSGETQYF. For the CDR3, the DNA is TGTGCCAGTAATAGTGGGGAGACCCAGTACTTC.

This rearrangement joins TRBV5-4 to TRBJ2-2, with 8 nucleotides matching TRBD2. This CDR3 is built from 20 residues. The trim removed 0 bases at V and 0 bases at J, leaving 13 bases unmatched. Germline CDR1 is SGHNT and CDR2 is YYREEE (reference sequence). The CDR3 nucleotides are TGTGCCAGCAGCTTGGCCCGGGGGGGAAATTACCCCGCGAACACCGGGGAGCTGTTTTTT. Protein product: CASSLARGGNYPANTGELFF.

The chain employs TRBV7-2 and TRBJ2-3; D not certain. Looked up from germline, CDR1 is SGHTA and CDR2 is FQGNSA. This CDR3 region has 11 residues. The germline V and J ends were trimmed by 6 bases and 3 bases, with 4 bases remaining between them. The CDR3 is CASSITDTQYF. The CDR3 nucleotides are TGTGCCAGCAGTATAACAGATACGCAGTATTTT.

The J gene is TRBJ2-7, the V gene TRBV5-1; D unresolved. This CDR3 is built from 13 residues. Per the germline V gene, CDR1 is SGHRS and CDR2 is YFSETQ. Trimming removed 0 bases from V and 3 bases from J, with 7 bases in between. The CDR3 here is CASSLGSLYEQYF. The CDR3 bases are TGCGCCAGCAGCTTGGGGTCTCTCTACGAGCAGTACTTC. Supplemented by reference TRBV5-1 and TRBJ2-7, the full variable domain reads KAGVTQTPRYLIKTRGQQVTLSCSPISGHRSVSWYQQTPGQGLQFLFEYFSETQRNKGNFPGRFSGRQFSNSRSEMNVSTLELGDSALYLCASSLGSLYEQYFGPGTRLTVT.

The CDR3, as DNA: TGTGCCAGCAGCCAATATTCGGGACCTAACTATGGCTACACCTTC. Encoded protein: CASSQYSGPNYGYTF. The chain joins TRBV3-1 (or the pseudogene TRBV3-2) to TRBJ1-2, with D perhaps TRBD1 (5 bases). The V end lost 2 bases, the J end lost 0 bases, and 10 bases lay between the germline ends. The CDR3 length is 15 residues. Germline V lookup: CDR1 LGHDT, CDR2 YNNKEL (reference sequence).

This chain connects TRBV6-6 to TRBJ2-2; TRBD2 matches 8 bases. The CDR3 covers 17 residues. Germline trimming cut 6 bases from V and 1 base from J; bases unmatched to any gene: 10. The germline CDR1 and CDR2 sequences are MNHNY and SVGAGI (reference sequence). This chain's CDR3 is CASSRTTSGLNTGELFF. The CDR3 nucleotides are TGTGCCAGCAGCCGAACTACTAGCGGCTTGAACACCGGGGAGCTGTTTTTT.

This clone has only a few counts. The V and J genes are TRBV6-4 and TRBJ2-2; D gene unclear. V dropped 2 bases and J dropped 7 bases, with 8 bases sitting between them. This CDR3 contains 13 residues. Per the germline V gene, CDR1 is MRHNA and CDR2 is SNTAGT. The chain's CDR3 is CASSDRDNGELFF. As DNA, the CDR3 is TGTGCCAGCAGTGACAGGGATAACGGGGAGCTGTTTTTT.

The J gene is TRBJ2-1, the V gene TRBV5-3, with 13 bases lining up with TRBD2. TRBV5-3 is an ORF, and what it does is uncertain. CDR3 size: 17 residues. V lost 4 bases, J lost 4 bases, and 8 bases stayed unmatched. The CDR3: CARSEGLAGVLYNEQFF. The CDR3 DNA reads as TGTGCCAGAAGCGAAGGACTAGCGGGAGTTTTGTACAATGAGCAGTTCTTC.

V gene TRBV9 combines with J gene TRBJ2-2, with 8 bases fitting TRBD2. The CDR3 is 16 residues long. Germline CDR1 SGDLS, CDR2 YYNGEE. V trimming: 0 bases; J trimming: 4 bases; junction bases outside the gene matches: 5. The CDR3 DNA reads as TGTGCCAGCAGCGTAGTGGCGGGGGGCCTCACCGGGGAGCTGTTTTTT. The encoded protein is CASSVVAGGLTGELFF.

V and J are TRBV6-5 and TRBJ2-7; D is possibly TRBD2 (5 bases). Trimming left V 2 bases short and J 5 bases short, with 7 bases between. The CDR3 covers 12 residues. Germline CDR1 and CDR2: MNHEY and SVGAGI. CDR3: CASSYGGHEQYF. CDR3 bases: TGTGCCAGCAGTTACGGAGGCCACGAGCAGTACTTC.

This chain uses TRBV29-1 with TRBJ2-5; 9 bases line up with TRBD1. Germline V lookup: CDR1 SQVTM, CDR2 ANQGSEA. Unmatched junction bases numbered 8, after V lost 6 bases and J lost 6 bases. This CDR3 has 13 residues. In nucleotides, the CDR3 is TGCAGCGTCGAGGGACAGGGAGAAAAGACCCAGTACTTC. It yields the protein CSVEGQGEKTQYF.

The chain combines TRBV19 with TRBJ2-7; TRBD1 agrees at 9 bases. From germline, CDR1 is LNHDA and CDR2 SQIVND (reference sequence). The CDR3 has 14 amino acids. V trimming: 5 bases; J trimming: 1 base; junction bases outside the gene matches: 3. The CDR3 DNA sequence: TGTGCCAGTAGTGCCGGGACAGGGTCCTACGAGCAGTACTTC. Translation: CASSAGTGSYEQYF.

The chain joins TRBV5-1 to TRBJ2-7; TRBD1 agrees at 7 bases. Germline CDR1 and CDR2: SGHRS and YFSETQ. Losses at the gene ends were 0 bases for V and 2 bases for J; bases not matched to a gene: 8. This CDR3 has 16 residues. The CDR3 loop is CASSLEGTVMTYEQYF. The CDR3 DNA is TGCGCCAGCAGCTTGGAGGGGACAGTCATGACCTACGAGCAGTACTTC.

The chain couples TRBV30 to TRBJ1-2; D gene unclear. The V end was cut by 1 base, the J end by 4 bases, with 4 bases between. The CDR3 is 11 amino acids. Germline loops: CDR1 GTSNPN, CDR2 SVGIG (reference sequence). As DNA, the CDR3 is TGTGCCTGGAGTGCCGGCTATGGCTACACCTTC. It codes for CAWSAGYGYTF. Using reference TRBV30 and TRBJ1-2 for the parts outside the CDR3, the full variable domain is SQTIHQWPATLVQPVGSPLSLECTVEGTSNPNLYWYRQAAGRGLQLLFYSVGIGQISSEVPQNLSASRPQDRQFILSSKKLLLSDSGFYLCAWSAGYGYTFGSGTRLTVV.

This clone is a singleton in its sample. The chain has TRBV6-6 and TRBJ1-1, with 9 bases identical to TRBD1. V lost 5 bases, J lost 1 base, and 2 bases stayed unmatched. The CDR3 length is 14 residues. Germline assignment: CDR1 MNHNY and CDR2 SVGAGI (reference sequence). The CDR3 loop is CASSTGQGNTEAFF. The CDR3, as DNA: TGTGCCAGCAGTACGGGACAGGGGAACACTGAAGCTTTCTTT.